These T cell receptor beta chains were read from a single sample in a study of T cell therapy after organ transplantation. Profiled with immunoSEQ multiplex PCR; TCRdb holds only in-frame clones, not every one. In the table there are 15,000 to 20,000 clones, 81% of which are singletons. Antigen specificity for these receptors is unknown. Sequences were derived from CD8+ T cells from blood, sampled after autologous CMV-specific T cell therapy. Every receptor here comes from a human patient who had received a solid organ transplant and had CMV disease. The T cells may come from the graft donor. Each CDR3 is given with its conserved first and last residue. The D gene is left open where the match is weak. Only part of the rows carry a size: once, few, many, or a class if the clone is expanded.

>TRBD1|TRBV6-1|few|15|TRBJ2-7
TGTGCCAGCAGTGAAGCGTCAGGGGGCGCGTACGAGCAGTACTTC
CASSEASGGAYEQYF
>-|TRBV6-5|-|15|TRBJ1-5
TGTGCCAGCAGTTCCGGCCCGGGGGGGTATCAGCCCCAGCATTTT
CASSSGPGGYQPQHF
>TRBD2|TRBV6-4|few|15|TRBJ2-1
TGTGCCAGCAGTGAACGAGCGGGAACTGCTAATGAGCAGTTCTTC
CASSERAGTANEQFF
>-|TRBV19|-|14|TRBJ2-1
TGTGCCAGTAGTATTCTCCGGGACTACAATGAGCAGTTCTTC
CASSILRDYNEQFF
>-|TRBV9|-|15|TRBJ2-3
TGTGCCAGCAGCCCCCCCGCGGACGCCACAGATACGCAGTATTTT
CASSPPADATDTQYF
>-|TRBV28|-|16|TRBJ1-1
TGTGCCAGCAGTCCGGACCGGACAGCCATGAACACTGAAGCTTTCTTT
CASSPDRTAMNTEAFF
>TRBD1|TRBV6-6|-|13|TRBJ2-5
TGTGCCAGCAGTCAACAGGGGAATGGGGAGCAGTACTTC
CASSQQGNGEQYF
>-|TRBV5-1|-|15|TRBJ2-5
TGCGCCAGCAGCTTGAGCTCCGGTCGGGGAGAGACCCAGTACTTC
CASSLSSGRGETQYF
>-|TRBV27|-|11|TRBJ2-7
TGTGCCAGCAGTTCCGGGGACGAGCAGTACTTC
CASSSGDEQYF
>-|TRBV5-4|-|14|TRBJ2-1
TGTGCCAGCAGCTCTACGTACCTTTGGGATGAGCAGTTCTTC
CASSSTYLWDEQFF
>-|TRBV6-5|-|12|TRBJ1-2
TGTGCCAGCGCCAGTGTAGCAGGCGGCTACACCTTC
CASASVAGGYTF
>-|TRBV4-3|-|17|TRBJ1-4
TGCGCCAGCAGCCAAGACCTGGGGGGCGGCAGGGATGAAAAACTGTTTTTT
CASSQDLGGGRDEKLFF
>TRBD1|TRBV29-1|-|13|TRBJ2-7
TGCAGCGTTGAAGAAACAGGGGGCTACGAGCAGTACTTC
CSVEETGGYEQYF
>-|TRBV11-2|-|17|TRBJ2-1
TGTGCCAGCAGTGTGATGGGGGGCTTTAACTCCTACAATGAGCAGTTCTTC
CASSVMGGFNSYNEQFF
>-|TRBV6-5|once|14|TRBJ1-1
TGTGCCAGCAGTTACGGGGCAGGTTTAACTGAAGCTTTCTTT
CASSYGAGLTEAFF
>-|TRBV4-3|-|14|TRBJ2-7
TGCGCCAGCAGCCAAGCTGACGGAGCCTACGAGCAGTACTTC
CASSQADGAYEQYF
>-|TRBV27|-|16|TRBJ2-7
TGTGCCAGCAGTCCCACAATCGGGACGTCCTCCTACGAGCAGTACTTC
CASSPTIGTSSYEQYF
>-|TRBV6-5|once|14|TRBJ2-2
TGTGCCAGCAGTTACCTGGGGACCCCCGGGGAGCTGTTTTTT
CASSYLGTPGELFF
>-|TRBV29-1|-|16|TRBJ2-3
TGCAGCGTTGAAGACGGTCGGCAGGGGATGGGGGATACGCAGTATTTT
CSVEDGRQGMGDTQYF
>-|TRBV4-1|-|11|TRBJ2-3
TGCGCCAGCAGCCAAGATGATACGCAGTATTTT
CASSQDDTQYF
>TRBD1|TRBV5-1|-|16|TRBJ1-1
TGCGCCAGCAGCCATACAGGGGGTCACATGAACACTGAAGCTTTCTTT
CASSHTGGHMNTEAFF
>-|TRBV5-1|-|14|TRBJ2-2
TGCGCCAGCAGAAGTCCAAGGAACACCGGGGAGCTGTTTTTT
CASRSPRNTGELFF
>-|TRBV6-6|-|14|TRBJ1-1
TGTGCCAGCAGTTACGGGGGGCGCGGCACTGAAGCTTTCTTT
CASSYGGRGTEAFF
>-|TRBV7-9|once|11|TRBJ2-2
TGTGCCAGCAGCTTATTCGGGGAGCTGTTTTTT
CASSLFGELFF
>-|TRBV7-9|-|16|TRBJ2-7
TGTGCCAGCAGCCGAGAGACACTCAGAAGCTCCTACGAGCAGTACTTC
CASSRETLRSSYEQYF
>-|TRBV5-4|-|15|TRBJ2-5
TGTGCCAGCAGCTTGGTCAGGGCGGCTGGGGAGACCCAGTACTTC
CASSLVRAAGETQYF
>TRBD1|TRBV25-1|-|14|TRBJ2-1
TGTGCCAGTAGTCCCGGGACAGGGAACAATGAGCAGTTCTTC
CASSPGTGNNEQFF
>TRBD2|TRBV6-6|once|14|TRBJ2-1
TGTGCCAGCAGTTCGGGGGGCTCCTACAATGAGCAGTTCTTC
CASSSGGSYNEQFF
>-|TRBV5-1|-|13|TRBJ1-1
TGCGCCAGCAGCCCCCGGATTTCCACTGAAGCTTTCTTT
CASSPRISTEAFF
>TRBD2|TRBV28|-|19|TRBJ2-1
TGTGCCAGCAGTTCCCCGGGACTAGCGGGATTTGGGTCCTACAATGAGCAGTTCTTC
CASSSPGLAGFGSYNEQFF
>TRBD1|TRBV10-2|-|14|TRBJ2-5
TGCGCCAGCAGTGTGTGGGGACAGCAAGAGACCCAGTACTTC
CASSVWGQQETQYF
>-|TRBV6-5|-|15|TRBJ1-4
TGTGCCAGCAGCCGGGGGCTCACAACTAATGAAAAACTGTTTTTT
CASSRGLTTNEKLFF
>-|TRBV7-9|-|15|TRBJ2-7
TGTGCCAGCAGCCCGCGGGGCCTAAGCTCCTACGAGCAGTACTTC
CASSPRGLSSYEQYF
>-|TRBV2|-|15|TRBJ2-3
TGTGCCAGCAGCGACATCAGGGTGTATACAGATACGCAGTATTTT
CASSDIRVYTDTQYF
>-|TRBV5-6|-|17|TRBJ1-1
TGTGCCAGCAGCTTGGCCGTGGGTGTTGGGATTAACACTGAAGCTTTCTTT
CASSLAVGVGINTEAFF
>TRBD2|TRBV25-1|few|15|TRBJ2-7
TGTGCCAGCTCCCTCCTTGCGGCGGGAGTGTACGAGCAGTACTTC
CASSLLAAGVYEQYF